These 10 T cell receptor beta chains originate from one sample sequenced in a study of T cells in Graves' hyperthyroidism and ophthalmopathy. TCR beta CDR3 regions were amplified from RNA transcripts. The HTBI set primed first-round TCR CDR3 RT-PCR. Each CDR3 protein is one row after TCRdb ran MiXCR on the multiplex PCR reads. This table has around 690,000 distinct CDR3 sequences, roughly a sixth appearing once. The specimen sequenced was blood. The receptors shown here come from a man in his fifties with Graves' hyperthyroidism.

The chain carries TRBV19 and TRBJ1-1; tentative D call: TRBD1 (5 bases). Germline V lookup: CDR1 LNHDA, CDR2 SQIVND (reference sequence). V lost 8 bases and J lost 0, with 16 bases in between. The length of the CDR3 is 15 residues. The CDR3 DNA follows: TGTGCCAGTCGAACCGGGACTTTAATGAACACTGAAGCTTTCTTT. Its translation is CASRTGTLMNTEAFF.

This clonotype was observed a handful of times. The chain uses TRBV29-1 and TRBJ1-3; 8 positions agree with TRBD1. V lost 4 bases, J lost 1 base, and 3 bases stayed unmatched. This CDR3 is built from 14 residues. Germline assignment: CDR1 SQVTM and CDR2 ANQGSEA. This CDR3 is CSVADRASGNTIYF. CDR3 DNA: TGCAGCGTTGCGGACAGGGCATCTGGAAACACCATATATTTT.

There are many counts of this clonotype. This chain connects TRBV15 to TRBJ2-1; 10 bases are a match to TRBD2. The germline CDR1 and CDR2 sequences are LNHNV and YYDKDF (reference sequence). The CDR3 runs 16 residues. J gave up 4 bases and V 3 bases, and 6 bases lay outside the gene matches. CDR3 nucleotide sequence: TGTGCCACCAGCAGGTCGGGACTAGCGAATTACAATGAGCAGTTCTTC. Its translation is CATSRSGLANYNEQFF.

The sample holds many counts of this clonotype. The chain uses TRBV25-1 and TRBJ2-1; unclear D gene. The CDR3 runs to 16 residues. Looked up from germline, CDR1 is MGHDK and CDR2 is SYGVNS. Trimming pared 0 bases from V and 6 bases from J, leaving 15 bases between. For the CDR3, the DNA is TGTGCCAGCAGTGAATACGTAGCCCTGGGTTTCAATGAGCAGTTCTTC. It encodes CASSEYVALGFNEQFF.

The chain combines TRBV30 with TRBJ1-5, with TRBD1 matching over 11 bases. The CDR3 covers 13 residues. V trimming: 5 bases; J trimming: 5 bases; junction bases outside the gene matches: 2. Germline V gene lookup returns CDR1 GTSNPN and CDR2 SVGIG (reference sequence). In DNA, the CDR3 is TGTGCCTGGGGGGGACAGGGGGATCAGCCCCAGCATTTT. Protein: CAWGGQGDQPQHF.

This clonotype was observed a handful of times. V gene TRBV7-8 combines with J gene TRBJ1-2; 12 nucleotides match TRBD1. Looked up from germline, CDR1 is SGHVS and CDR2 is FQNEAQ. V was pared by 5 bases and J by 8 bases, with 18 bases of the junction left unmatched. This CDR3 is 18 amino acids long. This CDR3 reads CASSRTPTGTGGAPGYTF. In nucleotides, the CDR3 is TGTGCCAGCAGCCGGACCCCAACCGGGACAGGGGGCGCGCCGGGCTACACCTTC.

This clonotype was counted a few times. The chain combines TRBV7-6 with TRBJ1-6; TRBD1 might be the D (6 bases). There are 16 residues in the CDR3. Germline V lookup: CDR1 SGHVS, CDR2 FNYEAQ. With 4 bases removed from V and 6 bases from J, the gap between germline ends came to 16 bases. The CDR3 DNA sequence: TGTGCCAGCAGCTCTACAAAAGGACAGCTTAATTCACCCCTCCACTTT. Translation: CASSSTKGQLNSPLHF. The full variable domain, rest sourced from reference TRBV7-6 and TRBJ1-6, is GAGVSQSPRYKVTKRGQDVALRCDPISGHVSLYWYRQALGQGPEFLTYFNYEAQQDKSGLPNDRFSAERPEGSISTLTIQRTEQRDSAMYRCASSSTKGQLNSPLHFGNGTRLTVT.

There are many counts of this clonotype. The genes are TRBV11-2 and TRBJ2-5; D perhaps matches TRBD2 (6 bases). The CDR3 totals 14 residues. V lost 7 bases and J lost 2, with 14 bases in between. Germline V gene data show CDR1 as SGHAT and CDR2 as FQNNGV. CDR3 in DNA: TGTGCCAGCAACAGACTAGAATTACAAGAGACCCAGTACTTC. Translating it yields CASNRLELQETQYF.

Many counts were recorded for this clonotype. This chain uses TRBV28 with TRBJ2-5; D tentatively reads TRBD1 or TRBD2 (6 bases each). Germline V gene data show CDR1 as MDHEN and CDR2 as SYDVKM. The CDR3 has 14 amino acids. V lost 6 bases and J lost 4, with 15 bases in between. This chain's CDR3 is CASSPHSGAETQYF. The CDR3 DNA is TGTGCCAGCAGCCCCCATTCGGGGGCAGAGACCCAGTACTTC. The full variable domain, rest sourced from reference TRBV28 and TRBJ2-5, is DVKVTQSSRYLVKRTGEKVFLECVQDMDHENMFWYRQDPGLGLRLIYFSYDVKMKEKGDIPEGYSVSREKKERFSLILESASTNQTSMYLCASSPHSGAETQYFGPGTRLLVL.

This clonotype was counted ten times or more. The rearrangement links TRBV6-1 to TRBJ1-1; maybe TRBD1 (5 bases). Germline V gives CDR1 MNHNS, CDR2 SASEGT. Trimming took off 7 bases at V and 3 bases at J, with 12 bases between the two ends. The CDR3 is 13 amino acids. CDR3 nucleotides: TGTGCCAGCACCGATGGAGGGGACACTGAAGCTTTCTTT. Its protein is CASTDGGDTEAFF.